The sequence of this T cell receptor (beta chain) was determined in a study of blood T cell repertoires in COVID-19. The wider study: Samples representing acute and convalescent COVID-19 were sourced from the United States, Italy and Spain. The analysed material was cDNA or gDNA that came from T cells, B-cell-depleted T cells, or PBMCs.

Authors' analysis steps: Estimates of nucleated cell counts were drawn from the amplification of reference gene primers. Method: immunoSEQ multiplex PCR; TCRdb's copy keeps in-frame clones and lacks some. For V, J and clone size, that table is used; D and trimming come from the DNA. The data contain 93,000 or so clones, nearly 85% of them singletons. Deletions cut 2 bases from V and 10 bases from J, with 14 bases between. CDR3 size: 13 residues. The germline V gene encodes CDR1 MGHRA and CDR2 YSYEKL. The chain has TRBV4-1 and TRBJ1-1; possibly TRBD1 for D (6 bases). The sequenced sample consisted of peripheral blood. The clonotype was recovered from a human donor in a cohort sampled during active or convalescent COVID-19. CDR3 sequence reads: CASSQRAGAGAFF. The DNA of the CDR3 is TGCGCCAGCAGCCAAAGGGCAGGGGCAGGAGCTTTCTTT.